Listed below are T cell receptor beta chains from one sample, sequenced in a study of blood T cell repertoires in COVID-19. The table came from immunoSEQ multiplex PCR; TCRdb's copy has only in-frame clones and leaves some out. The table includes 35,000 to 40,000 clones, around 90% detected once. Sample: peripheral blood. All receptors come from a man in his 70s with acute or convalescent COVID-19. Each CDR3 is given with its conserved first and last residue. A D gene is named only where the DNA matches it firmly. The size entry is marked missing in some rows and otherwise reads once, few, many or a size class.

NA,NA,TRBV7-2,TRBJ2-1,TGTGCCAGCAGCCCTCTAACAGGAGACTCCTACAATGAGCAGTTCTTC,CASSPLTGDSYNEQFF
NA,NA,TRBV6-5,TRBJ1-4,TGTGCCAGCAGCGACCGGAAGGGGGTAGCGGAAAAACTGTTTTTT,CASSDRKGVAEKLFF
once,NA,TRBV5-1,TRBJ2-4,TGCGCCAGCAGTCCGGAGGGGGCCCAGGGAAACATTCAGTACTTC,CASSPEGAQGNIQYF
NA,NA,TRBV6-5,TRBJ1-6,TGTGCCAGCAGTACTCGAAGGACTGGCTATTCACCCCTCCACTTT,CASSTRRTGYSPLHF
NA,TRBD2,TRBV11-1,TRBJ2-1,TGTGCCAGCAGCTTACGCGGGAGTTCTTTCAATGAGCAGTTCTTC,CASSLRGSSFNEQFF
NA,NA,TRBV5-1,TRBJ1-5,TGCGCCAGCAGCTTTGCGTCGAATCAGCCCCAGCATTTT,CASSFASNQPQHF
NA,NA,TRBV28,TRBJ2-1,TGTGCCAGCAGTTTAGGGGGCACCGGGCCCCTTCTCTACAATGAGCAGTTCTTC,CASSLGGTGPLLYNEQFF
NA,NA,TRBV11-2,TRBJ1-1,TGTGCCAGCAGCTTAGAGAGGGGGACTGAAGCTTTCTTT,CASSLERGTEAFF
few,NA,TRBV2,TRBJ2-2,TGTGCCAGCAGTTTAACAGGTGGATTTGGAGTAGGGGAGCTGTTTTTT,CASSLTGGFGVGELFF
NA,TRBD1,TRBV27,TRBJ2-7,TGTGCCAGCAGCCCTCCCGGGACAGGGTTATTAGTTGGCGAGCAGTACTTC,CASSPPGTGLLVGEQYF
NA,NA,TRBV21-1,TRBJ2-7,TGTGCCAGCAGCGCGACTAGCGGGATCGTCTACGAGCAGTACTTC,CASSATSGIVYEQYF
NA,NA,TRBV7-2,TRBJ1-6,TGTGCCAGCAGCTTAGGCCTAAATTCACCCCTCCACTTT,CASSLGLNSPLHF
NA,NA,TRBV6-4,TRBJ1-5,TGTGCCAGCAGTGCCTTAGACAGGATCCTCCATCAGCCCCAGCATTTT,CASSALDRILHQPQHF
NA,TRBD1,TRBV6-5,TRBJ2-1,TGTGCCAGCAGCCGGGACAGGGATAATGAGCAGTTCTTC,CASSRDRDNEQFF
medium-sized,TRBD2,TRBV9,TRBJ2-5,TGTGCCAGCCGCGGCGGGGGGGGGCCCCAAGAGACCCAGTACTTC,CASRGGGGPQETQYF
NA,NA,TRBV19,TRBJ1-2,TGTGCCAGTAGTATCGACACCTTC,CASSIDTF
NA,TRBD1,TRBV5-4,TRBJ2-2,TGTGCCAGCAGCCCCCCCGGGACAGGGGGCACCGGGGAGCTGTTTTTT,CASSPPGTGGTGELFF
NA,TRBD1,TRBV6-2/TRBV6-3,TRBJ2-1,TGTGCCAGCAGCCGACGGGACAGGATGTGGTTCTTC,CASSRRDRMWFF
NA,NA,TRBV5-6,TRBJ1-5,TGTGCCAGCAGCCGCGGCTGGGTTAGCAATCAGCCCCAGCATTTT,CASSRGWVSNQPQHF
NA,NA,TRBV29-1,TRBJ1-1,TGCAGCGTCAAGACAGACAACACTGAAGCTTTCTTT,CSVKTDNTEAFF
once,TRBD1,TRBV7-3,TRBJ1-2,TGTGCCAGCAGCGGGCCGGGACAGCAATCGACCTTC,CASSGPGQQSTF
NA,NA,TRBV5-1,TRBJ1-5,TGCGCCAGCAGCTTGAATTCCAGGGATTCGAGCAATCAGCCCCAGCATTTT,CASSLNSRDSSNQPQHF
NA,NA,TRBV24-1,TRBJ2-1,TGTGCCACCAGTGATTTAGGCAGGGGCAATGAGCAGTTCTTC,CATSDLGRGNEQFF
NA,NA,TRBV7-2,TRBJ2-2,TGTGCCAGCAGCTTTGCGGGGCGGAACACCGGGGAGCTGTTTTTT,CASSFAGRNTGELFF
NA,TRBD1,TRBV18,TRBJ2-2,TGTGCCAGCTCACCCCGGACAGGGAGCGGGGAGCTGTTTTTT,CASSPRTGSGELFF
few,TRBD1,TRBV4-1,TRBJ1-4,TGCGCCAGCAGCCAGGGGACAGCAACTAATGAAAAACTGTTTTTT,CASSQGTATNEKLFF
NA,NA,TRBV3-1/TRBV3-2,TRBJ1-1,TGTGCCAGCAGCCAACAGGGGATGAACACTGAAGCTTTCTTT,CASSQQGMNTEAFF
NA,TRBD2,TRBV7-8,TRBJ2-2,TGTGCCAGCAGCTTAGCGTCTCCTACGGGAGGGACAACCGGGGAGCTGTTTTTT,CASSLASPTGGTTGELFF
NA,TRBD1,TRBV6-5,TRBJ1-6,TGTGCCAGCAGTTACGCCGGGACAGTTAATAATTCACCCCTCCACTTT,CASSYAGTVNNSPLHF
once,TRBD2,TRBV15,TRBJ2-1,TGTGCCACCAGCAGGTCAATGGGACTAGCGGAGCCGACGAGCTCCTACAATGAGCAGTTCTTC,CATSRSMGLAEPTSSYNEQFF
NA,TRBD2,TRBV19,TRBJ2-3,TGTGCCAGTAGTATAGGCGGGAGGAAAACAGATACGCAGTATTTT,CASSIGGRKTDTQYF
NA,NA,TRBV6-5,TRBJ1-2,TGTGCCAGCAAGAAGGGGGAGCACTATGGCTACACCTTC,CASKKGEHYGYTF
NA,NA,TRBV20-1,TRBJ2-5,TGCAGTGCTTTCCGTCAAGAGACCCAGTACTTC,CSAFRQETQYF
NA,NA,TRBV7-2,TRBJ1-1,TGTGCCAGCAGCTTTACCTCGGGTGAGGGAGCTTTCTTT,CASSFTSGEGAFF
NA,NA,TRBV28,TRBJ1-2,TGTGCCAACTCGGGGGGGAAATCCTATGGCTACACCTTC,CANSGGKSYGYTF
NA,NA,TRBV12-1,TRBJ2-3,TGTGCCAGCAGCCCCCCTAGCGGGACTAGCACAGATACGCAGTATTTT,CASSPPSGTSTDTQYF
NA,TRBD1,TRBV7-2,TRBJ2-7,TGTGCCAGCAGCTCAGGGGGTACAGGTGAACGGCAGTACTTC,CASSSGGTGERQYF
NA,NA,TRBV3-1/TRBV3-2,TRBJ2-1,TGTGCCAGCAGCCACCCTACTCACAATGAGCAGTTCTTC,CASSHPTHNEQFF
NA,TRBD1,TRBV29-1,TRBJ2-5,TGCAGCGTCGCGCCGGGACAGGCGTCTAAAGAGACCCAGTACTTC,CSVAPGQASKETQYF
NA,TRBD2,TRBV7-2,TRBJ2-1,TGTGCCAGCAGTGGTAGCGGGAGGGCCCATGAGCAGTTCTTC,CASSGSGRAHEQFF
NA,NA,TRBV5-6,TRBJ1-1,TGTGCCAGCAGCTACATACAGAGTGAAGCTTTCTTT,CASSYIQSEAFF
NA,NA,TRBV29-1,TRBJ1-1,TGCAGCGTTGAAGTTAGAGGAAGGAACACTGAAGCTTTCTTT,CSVEVRGRNTEAFF
once,NA,TRBV6-2/TRBV6-3,TRBJ2-1,TGTGCCAGCAGTAGTCGGACAGCCAGCTCCTACAATGAGCAGTTCTTC,CASSSRTASSYNEQFF
NA,TRBD2,TRBV24-1,TRBJ2-5,TGTGCCAGCCGGACTAGCGGGGATCAACAAGAGACCCAGTACTTC,CASRTSGDQQETQYF
once,NA,TRBV27,TRBJ2-7,TGTGCCAGCAGTTTATCGGGAGGATCCTACGAGCAGTACTTC,CASSLSGGSYEQYF
once,TRBD2,TRBV29-1,TRBJ2-2,TGCAGCGTTGGAGGGACTAGCGGGAACACCGGGGAGCTGTTTTTT,CSVGGTSGNTGELFF
NA,TRBD1,TRBV4-3,TRBJ1-2,TGCGCCAGCAGCCAACGAGACAGGGATTATGGCTACACCTTC,CASSQRDRDYGYTF